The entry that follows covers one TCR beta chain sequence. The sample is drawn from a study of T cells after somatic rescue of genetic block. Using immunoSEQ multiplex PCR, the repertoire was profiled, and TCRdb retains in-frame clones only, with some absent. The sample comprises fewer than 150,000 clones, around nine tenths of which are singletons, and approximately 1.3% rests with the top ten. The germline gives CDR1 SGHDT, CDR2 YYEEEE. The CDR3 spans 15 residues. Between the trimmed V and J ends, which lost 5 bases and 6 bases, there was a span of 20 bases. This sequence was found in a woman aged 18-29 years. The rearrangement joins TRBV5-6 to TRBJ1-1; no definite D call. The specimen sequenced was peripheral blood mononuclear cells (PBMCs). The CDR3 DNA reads TGTGCCAGCAGAACCACGAGCTTGGTCAAGGCTGAAGCTTTCTTT. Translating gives CASRTTSLVKAEAFF.